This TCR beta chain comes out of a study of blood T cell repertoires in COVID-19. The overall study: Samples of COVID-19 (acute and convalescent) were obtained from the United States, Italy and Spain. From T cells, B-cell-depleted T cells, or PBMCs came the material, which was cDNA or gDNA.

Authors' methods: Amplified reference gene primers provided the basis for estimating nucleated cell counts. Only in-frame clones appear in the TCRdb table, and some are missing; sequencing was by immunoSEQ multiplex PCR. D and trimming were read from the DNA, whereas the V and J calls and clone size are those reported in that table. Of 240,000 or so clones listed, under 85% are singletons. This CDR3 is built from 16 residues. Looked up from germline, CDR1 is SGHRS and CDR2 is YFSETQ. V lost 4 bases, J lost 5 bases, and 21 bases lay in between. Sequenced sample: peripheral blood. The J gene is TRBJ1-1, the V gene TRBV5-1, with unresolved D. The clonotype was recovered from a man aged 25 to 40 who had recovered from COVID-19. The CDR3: CASSLRRGEPMTEAFF. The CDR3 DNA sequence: TGCGCCAGCAGCCTTCGCCGCGGGGAACCTATGACTGAAGCTTTCTTT.